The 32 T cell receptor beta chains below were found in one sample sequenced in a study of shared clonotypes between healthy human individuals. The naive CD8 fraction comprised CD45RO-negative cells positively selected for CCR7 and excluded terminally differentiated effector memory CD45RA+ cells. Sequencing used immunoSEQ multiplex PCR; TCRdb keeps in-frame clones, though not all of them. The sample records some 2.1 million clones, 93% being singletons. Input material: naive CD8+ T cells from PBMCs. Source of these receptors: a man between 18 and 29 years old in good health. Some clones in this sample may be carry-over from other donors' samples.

CDR3 amino acids: CSVERVSDSGNTIYF. CDR3 nucleotide sequence: TGCAGCGTTGAAAGGGTCTCAGACTCTGGAAACACCATATATTTT. The chain carries TRBV29-1 and TRBJ1-3; D unresolved. V was trimmed by 2 bases and J by 0 bases, leaving 11 bases between them. The CDR3 has 15 amino acids. Germline loops: CDR1 SQVTM, CDR2 ANQGSEA.

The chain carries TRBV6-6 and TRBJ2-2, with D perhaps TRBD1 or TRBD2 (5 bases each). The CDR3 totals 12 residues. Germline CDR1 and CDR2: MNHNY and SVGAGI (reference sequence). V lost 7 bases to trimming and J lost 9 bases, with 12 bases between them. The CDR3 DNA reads TGTGCCAGCATCAAGAGGGGTAGGGAGCTGTTTTTT. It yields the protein CASIKRGRELFF.

The CDR3 DNA follows: TGCGCCAACCCGGGACAGGGGGCGATTAATCAGCCCCAGCATTTT. It is translated as CANPGQGAINQPQHF. V gene TRBV5-1 combines with J gene TRBJ1-5, with 12 bases that match TRBD1. Losses at the gene ends were 9 bases for V and 4 bases for J; bases not matched to a gene: 8. The CDR3 has 15 residues. Germline V gene lookup returns CDR1 SGHRS and CDR2 YFSETQ.

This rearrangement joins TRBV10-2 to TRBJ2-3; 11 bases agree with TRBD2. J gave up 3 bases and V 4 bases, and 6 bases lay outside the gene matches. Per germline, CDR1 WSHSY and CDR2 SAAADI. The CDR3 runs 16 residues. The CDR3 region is CASSGLAGGLTDTQYF. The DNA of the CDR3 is TGCGCCAGCAGTGGTTTAGCGGGAGGGTTGACAGATACGCAGTATTTT.

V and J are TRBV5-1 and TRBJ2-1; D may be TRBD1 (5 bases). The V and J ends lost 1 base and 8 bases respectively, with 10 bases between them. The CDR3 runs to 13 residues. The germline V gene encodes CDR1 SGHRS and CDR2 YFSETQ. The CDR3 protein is CASSLLLGDEQFF. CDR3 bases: TGCGCCAGCAGCTTGCTCCTAGGGGATGAGCAGTTCTTC.

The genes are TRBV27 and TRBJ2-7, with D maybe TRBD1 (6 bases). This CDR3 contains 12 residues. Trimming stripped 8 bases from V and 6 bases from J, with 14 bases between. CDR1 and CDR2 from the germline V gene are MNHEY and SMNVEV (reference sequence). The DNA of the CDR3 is TGTGCCAGCTCGGTACAGGGAAGCGAGCAGTACTTC. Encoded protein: CASSVQGSEQYF.

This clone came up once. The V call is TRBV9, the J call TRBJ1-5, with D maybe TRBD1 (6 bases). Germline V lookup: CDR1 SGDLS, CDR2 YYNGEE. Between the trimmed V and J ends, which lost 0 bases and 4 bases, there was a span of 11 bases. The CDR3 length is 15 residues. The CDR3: CASSVAGTINQPQHF. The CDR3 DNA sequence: TGTGCCAGCAGCGTAGCCGGGACAATAAATCAGCCCCAGCATTTT.

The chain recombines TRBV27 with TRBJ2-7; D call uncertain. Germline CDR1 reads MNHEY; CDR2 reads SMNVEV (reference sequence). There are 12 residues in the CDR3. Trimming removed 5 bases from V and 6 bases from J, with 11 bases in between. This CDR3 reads CASSGIFPEQYF. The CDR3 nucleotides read TGTGCCAGCAGTGGGATTTTTCCCGAGCAGTACTTC.

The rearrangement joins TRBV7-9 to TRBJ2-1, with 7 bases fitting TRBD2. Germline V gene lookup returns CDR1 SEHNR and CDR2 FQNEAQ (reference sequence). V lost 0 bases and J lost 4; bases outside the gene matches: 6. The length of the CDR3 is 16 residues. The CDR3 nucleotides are TGTGCCAGCAGCTTAGCGACCAGCGGGAAGTACAATGAGCAGTTCTTC. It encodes CASSLATSGKYNEQFF.

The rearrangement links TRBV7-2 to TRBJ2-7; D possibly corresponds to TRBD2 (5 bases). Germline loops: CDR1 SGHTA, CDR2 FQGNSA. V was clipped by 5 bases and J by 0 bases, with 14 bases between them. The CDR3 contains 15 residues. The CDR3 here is CASSPSVGSSYEQYF. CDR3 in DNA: TGTGCCAGCAGCCCTTCGGTAGGGAGCTCCTACGAGCAGTACTTC.

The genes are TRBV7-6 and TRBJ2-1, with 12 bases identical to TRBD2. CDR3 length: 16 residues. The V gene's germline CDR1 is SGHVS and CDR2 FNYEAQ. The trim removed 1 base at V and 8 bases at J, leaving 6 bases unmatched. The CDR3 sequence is CASSLGGLAGTDEQFF. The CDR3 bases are TGTGCCAGCAGCTTAGGAGGACTAGCGGGGACGGATGAGCAGTTCTTC.

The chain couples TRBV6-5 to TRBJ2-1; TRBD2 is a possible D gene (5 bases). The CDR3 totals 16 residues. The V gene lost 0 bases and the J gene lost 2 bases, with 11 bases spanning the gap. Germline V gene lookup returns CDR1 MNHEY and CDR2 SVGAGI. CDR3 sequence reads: CASSYSSEWAYNEQFF. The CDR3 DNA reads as TGTGCCAGCAGTTACTCTAGCGAGTGGGCCTACAATGAGCAGTTCTTC.

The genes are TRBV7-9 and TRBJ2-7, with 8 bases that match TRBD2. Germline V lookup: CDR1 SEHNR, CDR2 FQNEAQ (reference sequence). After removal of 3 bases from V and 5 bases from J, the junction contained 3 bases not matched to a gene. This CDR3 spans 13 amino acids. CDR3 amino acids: CASSFGGVHEQYF. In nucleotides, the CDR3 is TGTGCCAGCAGCTTCGGGGGGGTGCACGAGCAGTACTTC.

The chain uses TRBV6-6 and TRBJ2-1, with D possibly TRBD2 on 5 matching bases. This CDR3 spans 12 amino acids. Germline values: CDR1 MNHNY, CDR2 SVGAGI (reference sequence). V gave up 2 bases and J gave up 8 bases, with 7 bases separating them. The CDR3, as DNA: TGTGCCAGCAGTTACGTCGGGGATGAGCAGTTCTTC. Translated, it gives CASSYVGDEQFF.

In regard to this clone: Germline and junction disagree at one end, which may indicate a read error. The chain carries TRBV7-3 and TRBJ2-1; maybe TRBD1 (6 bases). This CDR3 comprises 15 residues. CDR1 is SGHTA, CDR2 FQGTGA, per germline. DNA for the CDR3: TGTGCCAGCAGCCTAACCCCCGACAGGTACAATGAGCAGTTCTTC. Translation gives CASSLTPDRYNEQFF.

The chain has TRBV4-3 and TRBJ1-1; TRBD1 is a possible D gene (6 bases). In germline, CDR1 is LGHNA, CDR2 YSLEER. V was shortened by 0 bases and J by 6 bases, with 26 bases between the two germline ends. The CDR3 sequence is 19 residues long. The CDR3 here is CASSQEGGSTETPNAEAFF. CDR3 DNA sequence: TGCGCCAGCAGCCAAGAAGGGGGGAGCACTGAAACCCCGAATGCTGAAGCTTTCTTT.

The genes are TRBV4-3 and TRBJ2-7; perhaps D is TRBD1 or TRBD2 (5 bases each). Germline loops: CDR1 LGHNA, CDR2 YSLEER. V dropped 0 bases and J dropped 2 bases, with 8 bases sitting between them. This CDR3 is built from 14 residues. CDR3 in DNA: TGCGCCAGCAGCCAAGAAGAGGGGACCTACGAGCAGTACTTC. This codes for CASSQEEGTYEQYF.

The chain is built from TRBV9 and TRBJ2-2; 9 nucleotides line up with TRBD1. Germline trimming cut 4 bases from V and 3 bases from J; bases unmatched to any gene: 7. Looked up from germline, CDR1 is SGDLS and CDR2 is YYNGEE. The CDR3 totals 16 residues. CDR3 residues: CASSTPGTGYTGELFF. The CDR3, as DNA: TGTGCCAGCAGCACTCCTGGGACAGGGTACACCGGGGAGCTGTTTTTT. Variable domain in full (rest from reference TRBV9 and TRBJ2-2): DSGVTQTPKHLITATGQRVTLRCSPRSGDLSVYWYQQSLDQGLQFLIQYYNGEERAKGNILERFSAQQFPDLHSELNLSSLELGDSALYFCASSTPGTGYTGELFFGEGSRLTVL.

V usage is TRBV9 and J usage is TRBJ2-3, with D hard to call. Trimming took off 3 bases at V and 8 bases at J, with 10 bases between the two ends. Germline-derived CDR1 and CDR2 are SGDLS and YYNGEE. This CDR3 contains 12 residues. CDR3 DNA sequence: TGTGCCAGCAGCGCTCTTGCCCGTACGCAGTATTTT. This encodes CASSALARTQYF.

CDR3 DNA sequence: TGTGCCAGCAGTCTTAAGCGGGGCCTACACAATGAGCAGTTCTTC. As protein: CASSLKRGLHNEQFF. The chain recombines TRBV5-6 with TRBJ2-1; TRBD2 agrees at 7 bases. Looked up from germline, CDR1 is SGHDT and CDR2 is YYEEEE. The V segment lost 5 bases and the J segment 5 bases; nucleotides outside the gene matches: 10. The CDR3 is 15 residues long.

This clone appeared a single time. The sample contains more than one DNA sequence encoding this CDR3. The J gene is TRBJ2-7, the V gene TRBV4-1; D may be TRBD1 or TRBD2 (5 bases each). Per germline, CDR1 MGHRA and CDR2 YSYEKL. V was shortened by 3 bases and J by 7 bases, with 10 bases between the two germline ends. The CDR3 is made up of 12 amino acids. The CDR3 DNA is TGCGCCAGCAGCCAGGGACCGGGGGAGCAGTACTTC. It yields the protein CASSQGPGEQYF.

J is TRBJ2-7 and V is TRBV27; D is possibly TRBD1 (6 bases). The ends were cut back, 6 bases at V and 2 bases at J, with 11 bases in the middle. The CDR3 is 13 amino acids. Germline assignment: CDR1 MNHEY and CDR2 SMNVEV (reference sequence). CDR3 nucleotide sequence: TGTGCCAGCAGCTACCGGGACACCTACGAGCAGTACTTC. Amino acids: CASSYRDTYEQYF.

The CDR3 DNA sequence: TGTGCCAGCAGTTTATTTTTGGGGTCCTCCCACACAGATACGCAGTATTTT. Its translation is CASSLFLGSSHTDTQYF. V and J are TRBV28 and TRBJ2-3; D uncertain. In germline, CDR1 is MDHEN, CDR2 SYDVKM. V was pared by 1 base and J by 2 bases, with 16 bases between. The CDR3 consists of 17 residues.

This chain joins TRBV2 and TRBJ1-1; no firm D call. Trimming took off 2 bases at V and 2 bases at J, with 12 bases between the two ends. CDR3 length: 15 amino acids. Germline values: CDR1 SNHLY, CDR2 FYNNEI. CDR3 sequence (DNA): TGTGCCAGCAGTGAACATGGTCAGGTTAACACTGAAGCTTTCTTT. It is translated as CASSEHGQVNTEAFF. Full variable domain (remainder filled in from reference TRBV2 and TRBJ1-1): EPEVTQTPSHQVTQMGQEVILRCVPISNHLYFYWYRQILGQKVEFLVSFYNNEISEKSEIFDDQFSVERPDGSNFTLKIRSTKLEDSAMYFCASSEHGQVNTEAFFGQGTRLTVV.

CDR3 coding DNA: TGCAGCGTATGGGGACTAGCGGGAGCCTACGAGCAGTACTTC. Protein product: CSVWGLAGAYEQYF. The V gene is TRBV29-1, the J gene TRBJ2-7; 14 nucleotides agree with TRBD2. The germline V gene has CDR1 SQVTM and CDR2 ANQGSEA. After removal of 6 bases from V and 2 bases from J, the junction contained 3 bases not matched to a gene. The length of the CDR3 is 14 residues.

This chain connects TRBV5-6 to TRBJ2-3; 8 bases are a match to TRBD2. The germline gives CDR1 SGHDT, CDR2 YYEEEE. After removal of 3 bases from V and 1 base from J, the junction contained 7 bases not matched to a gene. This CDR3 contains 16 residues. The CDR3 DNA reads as TGTGCCAGCAGCTCAGGTTGGCGGGAGGGCACAGATACGCAGTATTTT. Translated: CASSSGWREGTDTQYF. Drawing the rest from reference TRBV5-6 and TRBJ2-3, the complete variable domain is DAGVTQSPTHLIKTRGQQVTLRCSPKSGHDTVSWYQQALGQGPQFIFQYYEEEERQRGNFPDRFSGHQFPNYSSELNVNALLLGDSALYLCASSSGWREGTDTQYFGPGTRLTVL.

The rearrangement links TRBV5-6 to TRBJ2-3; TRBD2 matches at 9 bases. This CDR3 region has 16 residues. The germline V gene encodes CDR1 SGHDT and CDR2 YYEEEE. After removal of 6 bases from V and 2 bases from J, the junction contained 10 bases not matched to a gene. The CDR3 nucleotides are TGTGCCAGCAACCAGGGCCAGCGGGAGGTCACAGATACGCAGTATTTT. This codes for CASNQGQREVTDTQYF.

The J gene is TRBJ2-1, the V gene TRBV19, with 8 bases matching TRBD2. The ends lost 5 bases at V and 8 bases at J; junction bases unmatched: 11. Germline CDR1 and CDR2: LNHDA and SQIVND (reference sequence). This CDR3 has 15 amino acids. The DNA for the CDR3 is TGTGCCAGTAGTCCGGGACTAGGGTCTCGGCATGAGCAGTTCTTC. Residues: CASSPGLGSRHEQFF.

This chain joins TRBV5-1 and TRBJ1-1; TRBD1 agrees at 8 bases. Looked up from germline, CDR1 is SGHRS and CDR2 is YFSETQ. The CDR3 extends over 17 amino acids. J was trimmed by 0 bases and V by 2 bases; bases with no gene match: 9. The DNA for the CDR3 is TGCGCCAGCAGCTTCGGGACAGGACCATTTTTGAACACTGAAGCTTTCTTT. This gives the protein CASSFGTGPFLNTEAFF.

The CDR3 loop reads CASSQTSGSFADTQYF. The CDR3, as DNA: TGCGCCAGCAGCCAAACTAGCGGGAGTTTCGCAGATACGCAGTATTTT. V is TRBV5-1 and J is TRBJ2-3; 11 bases are shared with TRBD2. J was trimmed by 4 bases and V by 4 bases; bases with no gene match: 8. Germline V gene lookup returns CDR1 SGHRS and CDR2 YFSETQ. CDR3 length: 16 amino acids. Using reference TRBV5-1 and TRBJ2-3 for the parts outside the CDR3, the full variable domain is KAGVTQTPRYLIKTRGQQVTLSCSPISGHRSVSWYQQTPGQGLQFLFEYFSETQRNKGNFPGRFSGRQFSNSRSEMNVSTLELGDSALYLCASSQTSGSFADTQYFGPGTRLTVL.

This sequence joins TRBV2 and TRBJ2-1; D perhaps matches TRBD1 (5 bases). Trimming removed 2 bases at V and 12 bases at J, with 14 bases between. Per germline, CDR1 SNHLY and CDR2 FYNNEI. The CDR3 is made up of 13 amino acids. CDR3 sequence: CASSEMFRVGQFF. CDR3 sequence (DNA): TGTGCCAGCAGTGAAATGTTCAGGGTAGGGCAGTTCTTC.

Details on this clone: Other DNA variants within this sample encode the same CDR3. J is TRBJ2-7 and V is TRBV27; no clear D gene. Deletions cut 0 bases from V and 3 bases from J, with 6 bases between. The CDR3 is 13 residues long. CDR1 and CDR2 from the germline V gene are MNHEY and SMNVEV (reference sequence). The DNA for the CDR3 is TGTGCCAGCAGTTTATCGGGCAGCTACGAGCAGTACTTC. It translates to CASSLSGSYEQYF.